What follows is one TCR beta chain and its context. Here immunoSEQ multiplex PCR was the method, and the copy in TCRdb shows in-frame clones only, minus some. The data hold 95,000 to 150,000 clones, with 75% to 90% observed a single time. The data were taken from a study of blood T cell repertoires in COVID-19. The sequence came from an older woman with acute or convalescent COVID-19. Specimen: peripheral blood.

CDR3 region: CAISPGNNQPQHF. CDR3 sequence (DNA): TGTGCCATCAGTCCGGGTAACAATCAGCCCCAGCATTTT. The chain couples TRBV10-3 to TRBJ1-5, with no clear D. Trimming removed 5 bases at V and 3 bases at J, with 8 bases between. From germline, CDR1 is ENHRY and CDR2 SYGVKD. The CDR3 is 13 amino acids.